Listed below are T cell receptor beta chains from one sample, sequenced in a study of persistence of HIV-infected CD4 T cells. These receptors have no identified antigens. The data were produced by immunoSEQ multiplex PCR, yet TCRdb's version contains in-frame clones alone and is incomplete. The sample records about 30,000 clones, 60% to 75% being singletons. The sample consisted of CD4+ T cells sorted from PBMCs after 18-hour stimulation, taken from a patient who received antiretroviral therapy. The source is an adult man with HIV who was CMV-seropositive. The CDR3 runs from the conserved cysteine through the conserved F or W. A D gene is named only where the DNA matches it firmly. A row's size may be missing; if present it is once, few, many or a size class.

j_gene,d_gene,abundance,v_gene,CDR3nt,CDR3aa
TRBJ2-3,NA,NA,TRBV25-1,TGTGCCAGCAGTGAAGGGTACCTCGTACCAGATACGCAGTATTTT,CASSEGYLVPDTQYF
TRBJ1-6,NA,NA,TRBV7-2,TGTGCCAGCAGCTTGGTGCAGGGAAATTCACCCCTCCACTTT,CASSLVQGNSPLHF
TRBJ1-4,NA,NA,TRBV5-1,TGCGCCAGCAGCTCATCCTCAACTAATGAAAAACTGTTTTTT,CASSSSSTNEKLFF
TRBJ2-7,TRBD1,once,TRBV2,TGTGCCAGCAGGGCTTGGGACAGGGGATATGAGCAGTACTTC,CASRAWDRGYEQYF
TRBJ2-4,NA,NA,TRBV5-6,TGTGCCAGCAGCTCCTTTACAGGGACCTTAGCCAAAAACATTCAGTACTTC,CASSSFTGTLAKNIQYF
TRBJ1-2,NA,NA,TRBV3-1/TRBV3-2,TGTGCCAGCAGCAAAGACACGTATGGCTACACCTTC,CASSKDTYGYTF
TRBJ1-1,NA,few,TRBV6-5,TGTGCCAGCAGTTACAGGGGTGGGGACACTGAAGCTTTCTTT,CASSYRGGDTEAFF
TRBJ1-5,TRBD1,few,TRBV19,TGTGCCAGTAGTATAGCCAGGGGGAGCAATCAGCCCCAGCATTTT,CASSIARGSNQPQHF
TRBJ2-6,NA,NA,TRBV19,TGTGCCAGTAGTATGACAGTCTCTGGGGCCAACGTCCTGACTTTC,CASSMTVSGANVLTF
TRBJ2-7,NA,NA,TRBV15,TGTGCCACCAGCAGAGATTTGGTCCAATCCTACGAGCAGTACTTC,CATSRDLVQSYEQYF
TRBJ1-4,NA,NA,TRBV27,TGTGCCAGCAGCTTTGACAGCCTAGGAGGTGAAAAACTGTTTTTT,CASSFDSLGGEKLFF
TRBJ2-1,TRBD1,NA,TRBV5-1,TGCGCCAGCAGCTTACAGGGGGAGTTTAACAATGAGCAGTTCTTC,CASSLQGEFNNEQFF
TRBJ1-2,NA,NA,TRBV2,TGTGCCAGCAGTGAAATGGCGGGGGCGACCGGCTACACCTTC,CASSEMAGATGYTF
TRBJ1-3,TRBD1,NA,TRBV12-5,TGTGCTAGTGGTTTTGAGAACAGGGGAGACACCATATATTTT,CASGFENRGDTIYF
TRBJ1-6,TRBD1,NA,TRBV3-1/TRBV3-2,TGTGCCAGCAGCCAAGGACAGGGGAATTCACCCCTCCACTTT,CASSQGQGNSPLHF
TRBJ1-1,NA,NA,TRBV9,TGTGCCAGCAGCGTATTAGTGGGGGGCGCGGGGACTGAAGCTTTCTTT,CASSVLVGGAGTEAFF
TRBJ2-7,NA,NA,TRBV11-1,TGTGCCAGCAGCACCCGACAGAACTACGAGCAGTACTTC,CASSTRQNYEQYF
TRBJ1-4,NA,NA,TRBV7-9,TGTGCCAGCAGCTTAGTAGGGGAGAATGAAAAACTGTTTTTT,CASSLVGENEKLFF
TRBJ1-1,NA,few,TRBV7-2,TGTGCCAGCAGCTCATTAGGCGGAGGCACTGAAGCTTTCTTT,CASSSLGGGTEAFF
TRBJ2-1,TRBD1,once,TRBV28,TGTGCCAGCAGTCTCCGGACAGGGGGGGGCAATGAGCAGTTCTTC,CASSLRTGGGNEQFF
TRBJ2-7,NA,NA,TRBV27,TGTGCCAGCAGTTTCGGGCGGGGCAACGAGCAGTACTTC,CASSFGRGNEQYF
TRBJ2-7,NA,NA,TRBV6-1,TGTGCCAGCGGTGACACGGACCGCCGTAGGGAGCAGTACTTC,CASGDTDRRREQYF
TRBJ1-1,NA,NA,TRBV20-1,TGCAGTGCTAGTTTGGCCGCATTTCCGAACACTGAAGCTTTCTTT,CSASLAAFPNTEAFF
TRBJ2-5,NA,NA,TRBV24-1,TGTGCCACCAGTGAGGCATCCGCTAGCCCCCAGTACTTC,CATSEASASPQYF
TRBJ2-7,TRBD1,few,TRBV6-5,TGTGCCAGCAGTTACGGGGACAGGGGAGTTAACGAGCAGTACTTC,CASSYGDRGVNEQYF
TRBJ2-7,NA,NA,TRBV28,TGTGCCAGCAGTTTACCGGGGTCTAACTACGAGCAGTACTTC,CASSLPGSNYEQYF
TRBJ1-5,NA,NA,TRBV29-1,TGCAGCGTTGCTCTCGGGAGGGATCAGCCCCAGCATTTT,CSVALGRDQPQHF
TRBJ2-1,TRBD1,NA,TRBV27,TGTGCCAGCAGCGGGACAGGGACCTACAATGAGCAGTTCTTC,CASSGTGTYNEQFF
TRBJ2-7,NA,few,TRBV2,TGTGCCAGCAGTGGAGAAGGCGAGCAGTACTTC,CASSGEGEQYF
TRBJ1-3,NA,NA,TRBV3-1/TRBV3-2,TGTGCCAGCAGCCAGAGGACTGGAAACACCATATATTTT,CASSQRTGNTIYF
TRBJ2-2,TRBD1,NA,TRBV18,TGTGCCAGCTCCGGGACAGCAAACACCGGGGAGCTGTTTTTT,CASSGTANTGELFF
TRBJ1-5,NA,few,TRBV18,TGTGCCAGCTCACCAAATGACAATCAGCCCCAGCATTTT,CASSPNDNQPQHF
TRBJ2-5,NA,NA,TRBV3-1/TRBV3-2,TGTGCCAGCAGTCAGAGTCCGGGGGAGACCCAGTACTTC,CASSQSPGETQYF
TRBJ1-4,NA,NA,TRBV6-5,TGTGCCAGCAGTTACACGGGTAGGACCGATAATGAAAAACTGTTTTTT,CASSYTGRTDNEKLFF
TRBJ2-2,NA,NA,TRBV7-9,TGTGCCAGCAGCTTACAAGGATCCACCGGGGAGCTGTTTTTT,CASSLQGSTGELFF
TRBJ2-2,TRBD1,NA,TRBV5-1,TGCGCCAGCAGCAGACAGGGGGATAACGGGGAGCTGTTTTTT,CASSRQGDNGELFF
TRBJ2-1,NA,NA,TRBV18,TGTGCCAGCTCACCACCTCTCTCGGGGGAAGATGAGCAGTTCTTC,CASSPPLSGEDEQFF
TRBJ2-1,TRBD2,NA,TRBV6-5,TGTGCCAGCTCACTGACTAGCGGTTTTCTGAATGAGCAGTTCTTC,CASSLTSGFLNEQFF
TRBJ2-3,NA,NA,TRBV3-1/TRBV3-2,TGTGCCAGCAGCCAAGCAGGGGTAGATACGCAGTATTTT,CASSQAGVDTQYF
TRBJ1-1,TRBD1,NA,TRBV5-1,TGCGCCAGCAGCGACGGTGTTCGGACAGGGGGCTTCAATGGGGCTTTCTTT,CASSDGVRTGGFNGAFF
TRBJ1-6,TRBD1,NA,TRBV4-1,TGCGCCAGCAGCCAAGATCACAGGGGGCGTTCACCCCTCCACTTT,CASSQDHRGRSPLHF
TRBJ2-4,NA,NA,TRBV19,TGTGCCAGTAGTATTGGGACGGGGGCAGCCAAAAACATTCAGTACTTC,CASSIGTGAAKNIQYF
TRBJ2-1,NA,NA,TRBV9,TGTGCCAGCAGCCTGGGGCTATCGCACAATGAGCAGTTCTTC,CASSLGLSHNEQFF
TRBJ2-1,NA,NA,TRBV2,TGTGCCAGCTCACCGGGAACAGGCAATGAGCAGTTCTTC,CASSPGTGNEQFF
TRBJ1-6,NA,NA,TRBV5-6,TGTGCCAGCAGCTTCCTGAATCGGGGTTCACCCCTCCACTTT,CASSFLNRGSPLHF